This is a list of T cell receptor beta chains from one sample in a study of regulatory T cells in long-lasting Graves disease. TCRdb ran MiXCR on the multiplex PCR reads and lists one entry per CDR3 protein. This table holds about 470,000 distinct CDR3 sequences, about a fifth found once. The material was peripheral blood mononuclear cells (PBMCs), obtained when the disease was refractory, from a patient treated with antithyroid drugs. These receptors were collected from a female donor with Graves disease. The CDR3 runs from the conserved cysteine through the conserved F or W. Each record gives: clone size, V gene, CDR3 protein. Clone size is stated in some rows and not others, as once, few, many or a class when expanded.

size: few
V: TRBV7-2
CDR3: CASSSGQGAAEAFF

size: NA
V: TRBV20-1
CDR3: CSAGQGARGNTIYF

size: NA
V: TRBV27
CDR3: CASSWDREATEAFF

size: NA
V: TRBV20-1
CDR3: CSARWAEGLNEQYF

size: many
V: TRBV12-3/TRBV12-4
CDR3: CASSLGVAYEQYF

size: NA
V: TRBV24-1
CDR3: CATSQLGGPQHF

size: NA
V: TRBV7-9
CDR3: CASSLIWGDEKLFF

size: few
V: TRBV7-9
CDR3: CASSPLSGGSYEQYF

size: many
V: TRBV28
CDR3: CASSSPGQGFEKLFF

size: NA
V: TRBV7-9
CDR3: CASSPALDSDTGELFF

size: NA
V: TRBV4-1
CDR3: CASSQDGGGLVNQPQHF

size: few
V: TRBV7-8
CDR3: CASSYYRGTVHYGYTF

size: many
V: TRBV6-1
CDR3: CASSPYHFDEQYF

size: NA
V: TRBV7-2
CDR3: CASSLGNRANTGELFF

size: NA
V: TRBV20-1
CDR3: CSATDRGIEQYF

size: many
V: TRBV5-1
CDR3: CASTPQQGNTEAFF

size: NA
V: TRBV24-1
CDR3: CATSDAGTSNYGYTF

size: many
V: TRBV15
CDR3: CATSRDYQGEAFF

size: many
V: TRBV27
CDR3: CASSAGTGGRDSPLHF

size: many
V: TRBV6-6
CDR3: CASSYSWEQYF

size: many
V: TRBV20-1
CDR3: CSATGNQETQYF

size: many
V: TRBV28
CDR3: CASSFPDTTEAFF

size: many
V: TRBV2
CDR3: CASKSWTAYEQYF

size: many
V: TRBV12-3/TRBV12-4
CDR3: CASSRTGGPNQPQHF

size: NA
V: TRBV2
CDR3: CASSENLLADTQYF

size: NA
V: TRBV4-1
CDR3: CASSQPGTETQYF

size: NA
V: TRBV4-1
CDR3: CASSQDPNRDTEAFF

size: many
V: TRBV28
CDR3: CASSLGWQGKEKLFF

size: many
V: TRBV30
CDR3: CAWNQAFF

size: few
V: TRBV7-2
CDR3: CASSPMFGGGPGGYTF

size: NA
V: TRBV2
CDR3: CASSTDGNSPLHF

size: many
V: TRBV2
CDR3: CASSEFFSGTETQYF

size: many
V: TRBV9
CDR3: CASSAAGGGETQYF